The 28 T cell receptor beta chains in this list originate from one sample, sequenced in a study of post-analysis software for immune sequencing data. Study-wide findings and caveats: In patients, TRBV5-6, TRBV5-1 and TRBV20-1 belonged to roughly five TRBV segments found more frequently than in controls.

Their target antigens are unknown. Each TCR beta cDNA library carried unique molecular identifiers. TCRdb reprocessed the PCR reads with MiXCR, giving one entry per CDR3 protein. The data hold some 260,000 distinct CDR3 sequences, with less than 40% observed a single time. The sample was blood. These receptors all come from a girl under 18 with multiple sclerosis.

In the case of this clonotype: A much larger clonotype is one base distant, so this may be a read error. This sequence joins TRBV11-2 and TRBJ2-2; D possibly matches TRBD1 or TRBD2 (5 bases each). CDR1 SGHAT and CDR2 FQNNGV come from the germline V gene. The CDR3 totals 16 residues. For the CDR3, the DNA is TGTGCCAGCAGCGCGAAGGGACGGATGAACACCGGGGAGCGGTTTTTT. Residues: CASSAKGRMNTGERFF.

This clonotype was observed many times. The rearrangement joins TRBV3-1 to TRBJ1-6; a weak D match, TRBD1 (5 bases). The germline V gene has CDR1 LGHDT and CDR2 YNNKEL (reference sequence). With 0 bases removed from V and 10 bases from J, the gap between germline ends came to 16 bases. The CDR3 has 16 residues. CDR3 DNA: TGTGCCAGCAGCCAAGATCTTGCGGCAGGGAGATCACCCCTCCACTTT. This gives the protein CASSQDLAAGRSPLHF.

Many counts were recorded for this clonotype. This chain links TRBV20-1 with TRBJ1-2, with 7 positions matching TRBD1. The trim removed 0 bases at V and 7 bases at J, leaving 8 bases unmatched. Germline-derived CDR1 and CDR2 are DFQATT and SNEGSKA (reference sequence). CDR3 length: 14 residues. CDR3 protein: CSARDLGTVSGYTF. In nucleotides, the CDR3 is TGCAGTGCTAGAGATCTGGGGACAGTGTCTGGCTACACCTTC.

This clonotype has ten or more counts. V gene TRBV7-3 combines with J gene TRBJ2-3; 9 bases map to TRBD2. Germline lookup yields CDR1 SGHTA and CDR2 FQGTGA. CDR3 length: 16 residues. V shed 1 base, J shed 2 bases, and the junction held 4 bases outside the gene matches. The CDR3 sequence: CASSLIGLALTDTQYF. CDR3 DNA: TGTGCCAGCAGCTTAATTGGACTAGCGCTCACAGATACGCAGTATTTT.

In regard to this clonotype: The CDR3 does not close with the conserved phenylalanine or tryptophan, likely indicating a read error. The rearrangement uses TRBV12-3 or TRBV12-4 and TRBJ1-4, with 9 nucleotides matching TRBD1. V shed 6 bases, J shed 5 bases, and the junction held 13 bases outside the gene matches. The CDR3 has 17 amino acids. DNA for the CDR3: TGTGCCAGCAGGCCCGGGACAGGGCCAAATACGAATGAAAAACTGTTTTGT. This gives the protein CASRPGTGPNTNEKLFC.

The rearrangement links TRBV11-2 to TRBJ1-1; D uncertain. V gave up 4 bases and J gave up 6 bases, with 6 bases separating them. The CDR3 is 11 amino acids. Per germline, CDR1 SGHAT and CDR2 FQNNGV. CDR3 region: CASSSTAEAFF. CDR3 DNA: TGTGCCAGCAGCTCCACAGCTGAAGCTTTCTTT.

This clonotype was detected ten times or more. The CDR3 DNA reads TGTGCCAGCAGTCCATTCGCGGGGATGGGCTACACCTTC. This codes for CASSPFAGMGYTF. The chain is built from TRBV2 and TRBJ1-2; D call uncertain. With 5 bases removed from V and 8 bases from J, the gap between germline ends came to 15 bases. Germline CDR1 SNHLY, CDR2 FYNNEI. The CDR3 contains 13 residues.

This rearrangement joins TRBV27 to TRBJ1-2; D remains unclear. V was clipped by 2 bases and J by 5 bases, with 12 bases between them. Germline CDR1 MNHEY, CDR2 SMNVEV (reference sequence). This CDR3 has 14 residues. The CDR3 protein is CASSLRGISYGYTF. The DNA of the CDR3 is TGTGCCAGCAGTTTACGTGGGATTTCGTATGGCTACACCTTC.

About this clonotype: One junction end disagrees with the germline gene, perhaps due to a read error. J is TRBJ1-1 and V is TRBV5-5; no firm D call. Germline CDR1 and CDR2: SGHKS and YYEKEE (reference sequence). The length of the CDR3 is 15 residues. This CDR3 reads CASSLDSGETTEVFF. CDR3 sequence (DNA): TGTGCCAGCAGCTTGGATTCGGGTGAGACCACTGAAGTTTTCTTT.

This clonotype was recorded at least ten times. This rearrangement joins TRBV12-3 or TRBV12-4 to TRBJ1-6; no clear D. V dropped 4 bases and J dropped 9 bases, with 7 bases sitting between them. The CDR3 totals 12 residues. The CDR3 DNA reads TGTGCCAGCAGTTCTCGGGGTTCACCCCTCCACTTT. Translation gives CASSSRGSPLHF.

This clonotype showed up many times. The chain has TRBV12-3 or TRBV12-4 and TRBJ2-6; 7 nucleotides line up with TRBD1. The V and J ends lost 6 bases and 2 bases, in that order; junction bases with no gene match: 4. This CDR3 is 15 amino acids long. As DNA, the CDR3 is TGTGCCAGCAGGAGTACAGGGGCTGGGGCCAACGTCCTGACTTTC. Amino acid sequence: CASRSTGAGANVLTF.

In the case of this clonotype: The germline gene is not matched at one end of the junction; a read error may be the cause. The CDR3 sequence is CASGEGDGSGYDYTF. DNA of the CDR3: TGTGCCAGCGGTGAGGGGGACGGCAGCGGCTATGACTACACCTTC. This sequence joins TRBV27 and TRBJ1-2, with a tentative D call TRBD1 (6 bases). The CDR3 has 15 amino acids. Germline V gene lookup returns CDR1 MNHEY and CDR2 SMNVEV (reference sequence).

The CDR3 loop is CSVADPITNYGYTF. CDR3 in DNA: TGCAGCGTAGCGGACCCTATTACTAACTATGGCTACACCTTC. The chain uses TRBV29-1 and TRBJ1-2; D not certain. V lost 6 bases to trimming and J lost 0 bases, with 14 bases between them. Germline CDR1 is SQVTM and CDR2 is ANQGSEA. The CDR3 is 14 residues long.

The chain carries TRBV13 and TRBJ2-3; possibly TRBD2 for D (6 bases). V gave up 7 bases and J gave up 6 bases, with 17 bases separating them. Germline V lookup: CDR1 PRHDT, CDR2 FYEKMQ (reference sequence). The CDR3 covers 14 residues. CDR3 DNA: TGTGCCAGCAATACCTGGGGGGTAGAGGATACGCAGTATTTT. This sequence encodes CASNTWGVEDTQYF.

In this sample, this clonotype turned up once. This chain joins TRBV7-8 and TRBJ2-1, with 11 nucleotides matching TRBD2. The germline gives CDR1 SGHVS, CDR2 FQNEAQ. This CDR3 spans 16 amino acids. Trimming cost V 5 bases and J 5 bases; bases outside gene matches: 8. The CDR3 DNA sequence: TGTGCCAGCAGCCCACTGGGACTAGCGGAGGACAATGAGCAGTTCTTC. Its translation: CASSPLGLAEDNEQFF.

This clonotype came up many times. The V gene is TRBV7-8, the J gene TRBJ1-4, with D tentatively TRBD1 (5 bases). Trimming stripped 3 bases from V and 8 bases from J, with 13 bases between. This CDR3 comprises 14 residues. CDR1 SGHVS and CDR2 FQNEAQ come from the germline V gene. The CDR3 DNA sequence: TGTGCCAGCAGCTTGAGTCAGGGTCGGGAAAAACTGTTTTTT. The encoded protein is CASSLSQGREKLFF. Using reference TRBV7-8 and TRBJ1-4 for the parts outside the CDR3, the full variable domain is GAGVSQSPRYKVAKRGQDVALRCDPISGHVSLFWYQQALGQGPEFLTYFQNEAQLDKSGLPSDRFFAERPEGSVSTLKIQRTQQEDSAVYLCASSLSQGREKLFFGSGTQLSVL.

This clonotype was counted many times. This rearrangement joins TRBV10-3 to TRBJ2-7; 12 bases agree with TRBD2. Germline lookup yields CDR1 ENHRY and CDR2 SYGVKD. Trimming cost V 2 bases and J 6 bases; bases outside gene matches: 8. The CDR3 spans 16 residues. CDR3 residues: CAISETRLAGVVEQYF. The CDR3 DNA reads TGTGCCATCAGTGAGACCCGACTAGCGGGAGTGGTCGAGCAGTACTTC.

Ten or more counts support this clonotype. V and J are TRBV20-1 and TRBJ2-1, with 10 bases that match TRBD2. The germline CDR1 and CDR2 sequences are DFQATT and SNEGSKA (reference sequence). Trimming cost V 0 bases and J 6 bases; bases outside gene matches: 8. The CDR3 has 16 residues. CDR3 loop: CSARDLAGGGRNEQFF. CDR3 bases: TGCAGTGCTAGAGATTTAGCGGGAGGAGGTCGCAATGAGCAGTTCTTC.

The chain recombines TRBV7-9 with TRBJ2-1; 7 nucleotides agree with TRBD2. Unmatched junction bases numbered 11, after V lost 4 bases and J lost 5 bases. The CDR3 covers 16 residues. The germline gives CDR1 SEHNR, CDR2 FQNEAQ (reference sequence). The CDR3 DNA sequence: TGTGCCAGCAGCTCCCTCCATGGGGGAGGGGACAATGAGCAGTTCTTC. Its translation is CASSSLHGGGDNEQFF.

This clonotype was detected ten times or more. The V gene is TRBV7-2, the J gene TRBJ2-5; D is perhaps TRBD2 (6 bases). Germline V lookup: CDR1 SGHTA, CDR2 FQGNSA. This CDR3 has 17 residues. V gave up 1 base and J gave up 7 bases, with 22 bases separating them. The chain's CDR3 is CASSLVLGRGKEGTQYF. The CDR3 region has the DNA TGTGCCAGCAGCTTAGTATTGGGACGCGGGAAGGAGGGGACCCAGTACTTC.

The gene calls are TRBV24-1 and TRBJ1-4; TRBD1 is a possible D gene (6 bases). The V gene's germline CDR1 is KGHDR and CDR2 SFDVKD. The ends were cut back, 9 bases at V and 1 base at J, with 26 bases in the middle. The CDR3 contains 19 residues. The CDR3 bases are TGTGCCACCGAATTAACAGGGACCCCAATTCTAAGAACTAATGAAAAACTGTTTTTT. Translating gives CATELTGTPILRTNEKLFF.

The J gene is TRBJ2-1, the V gene TRBV4-1, with 16 positions matching TRBD2. The V and J ends lost 8 bases and 7 bases, in that order; junction bases with no gene match: 5. Germline V gives CDR1 MGHRA, CDR2 YSYEKL. The length of the CDR3 is 15 residues. The CDR3 sequence: CASRGTSGGANEQFF. Written as DNA, the CDR3 is TGCGCCAGCCGCGGGACTAGCGGGGGGGCGAATGAGCAGTTCTTC.

Many counts were recorded for this clonotype. The chain links TRBV27 to TRBJ1-6, with D possibly matching TRBD1 (6 bases). Trimming left V 2 bases short and J 2 bases short, with 7 bases between. The CDR3 consists of 15 residues. Germline loops: CDR1 MNHEY, CDR2 SMNVEV (reference sequence). The CDR3 DNA reads as TGTGCCAGCAGTTTAGGGACACCCTATAATTCACCCCTCCACTTT. Amino acid sequence: CASSLGTPYNSPLHF.

This clonotype showed up many times. This chain joins TRBV5-7 and TRBJ2-7; D possibly corresponds to TRBD1 (6 bases). TRBV5-7 is designated an ORF whose function remains uncertain. The CDR3 has 12 amino acids. Deletions cut 1 base from V and 6 bases from J, with 8 bases between. CDR3 nucleotides: TGTGCCAGCAGCTTGACAGGGACCGAGCAGTACTTC. Its protein product is CASSLTGTEQYF.

This clonotype showed up just a few times. The V gene is TRBV7-6, the J gene TRBJ2-7; D might be TRBD1 or TRBD2, each matching 5 bases. The DNA end is a closer match to TRBJ2-5, so the J assignment may be wrong. Germline V gene lookup returns CDR1 SGHVS and CDR2 FNYEAQ. CDR3 size: 15 residues. The CDR3 DNA is TGTGCCAGCAGCCCGCAGGGTACCTTGGGAGCGACCCAGTACTTC. This codes for CASSPQGTLGATQYF.

This clonotype was seen a handful of times. It may be a read error: a sequence one base away is much more abundant. The chain uses TRBV5-5 and TRBJ1-2, with a possible D match to TRBD1 (6 bases). Germline V CDR1 and CDR2: SGHKS, YYEKEE (reference sequence). The CDR3 is made up of 15 amino acids. The CDR3 sequence: CASSLDAGGGFGYAF. The CDR3 bases are TGTGCCAGCAGCTTGGATGCTGGAGGGGGTTTTGGCTACGCCTTC.

This clonotype was seen ten or more times. V usage is TRBV11-1 and J usage is TRBJ1-2; D gene unclear. V lost 2 bases and J 1 base, leaving 11 bases between the germline ends. CDR1 and CDR2 (germline): SGHAT, FQDESV (reference sequence). The CDR3 contains 15 residues. The CDR3 sequence is CASSLKGNHNYGYTF. The DNA for the CDR3 is TGTGCCAGCAGCTTAAAGGGAAACCATAACTATGGCTACACCTTC. The variable domain in full, completed from reference TRBV11-1 and TRBJ1-2, reads EAEVAQSPRYKITEKSQAVAFWCDPISGHATLYWYRQILGQGPELLVQFQDESVVDDSQLPKDRFSAERLKGVDSTLKIQPAELGDSAMYLCASSLKGNHNYGYTFGSGTRLTVV.

This clonotype was recorded many times. This chain uses TRBV12-3 or TRBV12-4 with TRBJ1-1; tentatively, D is TRBD1 (5 bases). The CDR3 loop spans 15 amino acids. V was cut by 4 bases and J by 4 bases, with 16 bases left in between. The DNA of the CDR3 is TGTGCCAGCAGTTCCACCGGGGCAAGGGGCACTGAAGCTTTCTTT. Protein sequence: CASSSTGARGTEAFF.